These 23 T cell receptor beta chains originate from one sample sequenced in a study of T cells after yellow fever vaccination. MiXCR, run by TCRdb on the 5' RACE reads, gives a single entry per CDR3 protein. The sample contains more than 300,000 distinct CDR3 sequences, around 10% of which appear only once. Here the sequenced sample was CD4+ T cells sorted from PBMCs, taken 45 days after the yellow fever booster vaccination. The receptor source for this set is a man aged 18 to 30 who received the YFV17D yellow fever vaccine.

The CDR3 reads CANLGRGGNTEAFF. The CDR3, as DNA: TGTGCCAACCTCGGACGGGGGGGGAACACTGAAGCTTTCTTT. The chain employs TRBV6-4 and TRBJ1-1, with D possibly TRBD1 on 5 matching bases. From germline, CDR1 is MRHNA and CDR2 SNTAGT. The germline V and J ends were trimmed by 10 bases and 1 base, with 16 bases remaining between them. CDR3 length: 14 amino acids.

The chain recombines TRBV18 with TRBJ2-3; 7 nucleotides match TRBD1. The germline V gene encodes CDR1 KGHSH and CDR2 LQKENI. V gave up 3 bases and J gave up 0 bases; unmatched junction bases: 12. This CDR3 region has 18 residues. CDR3 in DNA: TGTGCCAGCTCACCCCGGACAGGAATTACTCCTAGCACAGATACGCAGTATTTT. It codes for CASSPRTGITPSTDTQYF.

This clonotype was picked up a small number of times. CDR3 loop: CASSWELAVSYNEQFF. CDR3 coding DNA: TGCGCCAGCAGCTGGGAACTAGCGGTCTCCTACAATGAGCAGTTCTTC. The rearrangement links TRBV5-1 to TRBJ2-1, with TRBD2 identical over 8 bases. V trimming: 3 bases; J trimming: 0 bases; junction bases outside the gene matches: 5. This CDR3 is 16 amino acids long. Germline loops: CDR1 SGHRS, CDR2 YFSETQ.

This clonotype was seen a handful of times. The chain employs TRBV5-1 and TRBJ2-7, with D tentatively TRBD1 or TRBD2 (5 bases each). In germline, CDR1 is SGHRS, CDR2 YFSETQ. Trimming removed 0 bases from V and 5 bases from J, with 9 bases in between. This CDR3 is built from 13 residues. CDR3 loop: CASSLAGPDEQYF. The CDR3 nucleotides are TGCGCCAGCAGCTTGGCGGGGCCGGACGAGCAGTACTTC.

This clonotype was observed at least ten times. The gene calls are TRBV4-3 and TRBJ2-3; tentatively, D is TRBD2 (6 bases). Germline lookup yields CDR1 LGHNA and CDR2 YSLEER. V was clipped by 1 base and J by 4 bases, with 12 bases between them. This CDR3 is built from 15 residues. The CDR3, as DNA: TGCGCCAGCAGCCAAGCACACACTAGCCCAGATACGCAGTATTTT. The encoded protein is CASSQAHTSPDTQYF.

The V and J genes are TRBV7-9 and TRBJ1-2; tentative D call: TRBD1 (5 bases). From germline, CDR1 is SEHNR and CDR2 FQNEAQ (reference sequence). Deletions cut 5 bases from V and 4 bases from J, with 14 bases between. This CDR3 contains 14 residues. CDR3 sequence reads: CASSPRKGSYGYTF. The CDR3, as DNA: TGTGCCAGCAGCCCCCGGAAGGGGAGCTATGGCTACACCTTC.

This rearrangement joins TRBV6-5 to TRBJ1-4; D is undetermined. The V end lost 4 bases, the J end lost 8 bases, and 11 bases lay between the germline ends. Germline V gives CDR1 MNHEY, CDR2 SVGAGI. The length of the CDR3 is 13 residues. The CDR3 loop is CASSLSGWEKLFF. The CDR3 DNA sequence: TGTGCCAGCAGTTTGTCAGGATGGGAAAAACTGTTTTTT.

The chain has TRBV18 and TRBJ1-1; TRBD1 aligns across 8 bases. The germline V gene has CDR1 KGHSH and CDR2 LQKENI. CDR3 length: 15 amino acids. J lost 1 base, V lost 3 bases, and 4 bases had no gene match. DNA of the CDR3: TGTGCCAGCTCACCTATGACAGGGGAGAACACTGAAGCTTTCTTT. Translating gives CASSPMTGENTEAFF.

This clonotype was seen more than once but under ten times. The V call is TRBV4-3, the J call TRBJ2-5; D is undetermined. The CDR3 has 14 amino acids. Germline loops: CDR1 LGHNA, CDR2 YSLEER. V lost 2 bases and J 5 bases, leaving 12 bases between the germline ends. The DNA of the CDR3 is TGCGCCAGCAGCCAATCCATTACGGTCGAGACCCAGTACTTC. Amino acids: CASSQSITVETQYF.

The rearrangement links TRBV7-8 to TRBJ1-5; D not resolved. Trimming took 2 bases from V and 5 from J, leaving 10 bases between them. The CDR3 is 14 amino acids. Germline V gene lookup returns CDR1 SGHVS and CDR2 FQNEAQ. The CDR3 is CASSLIQWDQPQHF. The CDR3 bases are TGTGCCAGCAGCTTAATACAGTGGGATCAGCCCCAGCATTTT.

This clonotype was seen at least ten times. This chain connects TRBV5-1 to TRBJ2-2; D not certain. This CDR3 is 15 amino acids long. Germline CDR1 and CDR2: SGHRS and YFSETQ. Trimming stripped 0 bases from V and 3 bases from J, with 9 bases between. This chain's CDR3 is CASSLVRPDTGELFF. CDR3 DNA: TGCGCCAGCAGCTTGGTAAGGCCGGACACCGGGGAGCTGTTTTTT.

This chain connects TRBV5-1 to TRBJ2-1; TRBD2 matches 14 bases. The V and J ends lost 6 bases and 4 bases, in that order; junction bases with no gene match: 12. CDR3 size: 18 residues. Looked up from germline, CDR1 is SGHRS and CDR2 is YFSETQ. CDR3: CASKVSGLAGAGYNEQFF. Here the CDR3 DNA reads TGCGCCAGCAAAGTATCGGGACTAGCGGGGGCCGGATACAATGAGCAGTTCTTC.

This clonotype was seen a handful of times. The chain links TRBV29-1 to TRBJ2-7; TRBD1 matches 9 bases. The CDR3 contains 11 residues. Germline values: CDR1 SQVTM, CDR2 ANQGSEA. After removal of 8 bases from V and 5 bases from J, the junction contained 4 bases not matched to a gene. The CDR3 is CSLGQGDEQYF. The CDR3 bases are TGCAGCCTGGGACAGGGAGACGAGCAGTACTTC.

This chain links TRBV10-3 with TRBJ2-3; no clear D. Trimming left V 3 bases short and J 4 bases short, with 14 bases between. The CDR3 loop spans 15 amino acids. From germline, CDR1 is ENHRY and CDR2 SYGVKD. The CDR3 here is CAISEPPPGADTQYF. The DNA of the CDR3 is TGTGCCATCAGTGAACCCCCCCCTGGTGCAGATACGCAGTATTTT.

This clonotype was counted many times. This chain connects TRBV6-6 to TRBJ2-1; 7 nucleotides align to TRBD2. The CDR3 extends over 14 amino acids. Germline trimming cut 7 bases from V and 4 bases from J; bases unmatched to any gene: 7. CDR1 is MNHNY, CDR2 SVGAGI, per germline (reference sequence). CDR3 sequence reads: CASTTPSGYNEQFF. The CDR3 region has the DNA TGTGCCAGCACCACGCCTAGCGGATACAATGAGCAGTTCTTC.

The V gene is TRBV12-5, the J gene TRBJ1-1; D not resolved. This CDR3 spans 14 amino acids. CDR1 and CDR2 from the germline V gene are LGHNT and FRNRAP. Trimming removed 4 bases at V and 4 bases at J, with 13 bases between. Written as DNA, the CDR3 is TGTGCTAGTGGTTCGATTCGGGGAGGCACTGAAGCTTTCTTT. Its protein is CASGSIRGGTEAFF.

In its sample, this clonotype was seen a few times. This chain links TRBV4-1 with TRBJ2-3; D uncertain. CDR1 is MGHRA and CDR2 is YSYEKL in the germline V gene. This CDR3 comprises 15 residues. Trimming cost V 1 base and J 2 bases, with 10 bases left between them. The CDR3 sequence: CASSQAPINTDTQYF. The CDR3 DNA follows: TGCGCCAGCAGCCAAGCCCCGATCAACACAGATACGCAGTATTTT.

This clonotype was counted at least ten times. The chain employs TRBV12-3 or TRBV12-4 and TRBJ2-3; the D is unclear. Trimming took 6 bases from V and 5 from J, leaving 9 bases between them. The CDR3 contains 12 residues. CDR3 nucleotide sequence: TGTGCCAGCAGCTATATCGGAGATACGCAGTATTTT. It specifies CASSYIGDTQYF.

The J gene is TRBJ2-2, the V gene TRBV7-3; possibly TRBD1 for D (6 bases). The CDR3 spans 16 residues. The germline gives CDR1 SGHTA, CDR2 FQGTGA. Trimming removed 3 bases from V and 5 bases from J, with 16 bases in between. The CDR3 here is CASSLWGPARTGELFF. The CDR3 DNA reads as TGTGCCAGCAGCTTGTGGGGGCCGGCGAGGACCGGGGAGCTGTTTTTT.

J is TRBJ2-2 and V is TRBV12-3 or TRBV12-4, with D unclear. V lost 6 bases and J 0 bases, leaving 8 bases between the germline ends. This CDR3 spans 14 amino acids. CDR3 residues: CASSQNSNTGELFF. In DNA, the CDR3 is TGTGCCAGCAGCCAGAATTCGAACACCGGGGAGCTGTTTTTT.

The chain recombines TRBV6-1 with TRBJ1-5; possible D gene TRBD1, 6 bases. The CDR3 totals 15 residues. Deletions cut 6 bases from V and 7 bases from J, with 19 bases between. From germline, CDR1 is MNHNS and CDR2 SASEGT. CDR3 in DNA: TGTGCCAGCAGCCTAGAGGGGGGGGTTGTGCAGCCCCAGCATTTT. Amino acids: CASSLEGGVVQPQHF.

The rearrangement uses TRBV20-1 and TRBJ2-2; 9 bases match TRBD2. Germline assignment: CDR1 DFQATT and CDR2 SNEGSKA (reference sequence). CDR3 length: 15 amino acids. Unmatched junction bases numbered 7, after V lost 6 bases and J lost 2 bases. The CDR3 region has the DNA TGCAGTGCAAATAGACTAGCGGTAAACACCGGGGAGCTGTTTTTT. Its translation: CSANRLAVNTGELFF.

This clonotype has at least ten counts. The chain recombines TRBV20-1 with TRBJ2-7; 9 bases match TRBD1. The V gene end was trimmed by 4 bases and the J gene end by 5 bases; junction bases not matched to a gene: 18. The germline gives CDR1 DFQATT, CDR2 SNEGSKA (reference sequence). This CDR3 spans 17 amino acids. The CDR3, as DNA: TGCAGTGCTAAGAGGTCGTCCGGGACAGGGCGCTTGCACGAGCAGTACGTC. Its protein is CSAKRSSGTGRLHEQYV.